This T cell receptor beta chain came from a study of OX40 agonist ivuxolimab in advanced cancers. On the study more broadly: Ivuxolimab is a fully human IgG2 antibody that activates OX40 (CD134). Age averaged 60 years (range about 23 to 80), and approximately 80% were male.

Whole-study findings and limits: At 0.1 to 3.0 mg/kg, clonal expansion of CD4+ and CD8+ blood T cells had occurred by week 6.

Some clones are missing from TCRdb's copy, which holds only in-frame ones; the method was immunoSEQ multiplex PCR. The table lists just under 95,000 clones, about nine tenths of them singletons. Concerning this clone: As yet, its antigen is unknown.

Trimming removed 3 bases at V and 1 base at J, with 7 bases between. Germline V gene data show CDR1 as SGHNT and CDR2 as YYREEE (reference sequence). The CDR3 runs to 14 residues. Sequencing used CD4+ or CD8+ T cells sorted from blood, obtained in a trial of the OX40 agonist ivuxolimab. This clonotype was obtained from an adult with an advanced solid tumor such as melanoma, head and neck, liver or kidney cancer. The chain has TRBV5-4 and TRBJ2-2, with no clear D. The DNA for the CDR3 is TGTGCCAGCAGCTCGGTGGGGAACACCGGGGAGCTGTTTTTT. This gives the protein CASSSVGNTGELFF.